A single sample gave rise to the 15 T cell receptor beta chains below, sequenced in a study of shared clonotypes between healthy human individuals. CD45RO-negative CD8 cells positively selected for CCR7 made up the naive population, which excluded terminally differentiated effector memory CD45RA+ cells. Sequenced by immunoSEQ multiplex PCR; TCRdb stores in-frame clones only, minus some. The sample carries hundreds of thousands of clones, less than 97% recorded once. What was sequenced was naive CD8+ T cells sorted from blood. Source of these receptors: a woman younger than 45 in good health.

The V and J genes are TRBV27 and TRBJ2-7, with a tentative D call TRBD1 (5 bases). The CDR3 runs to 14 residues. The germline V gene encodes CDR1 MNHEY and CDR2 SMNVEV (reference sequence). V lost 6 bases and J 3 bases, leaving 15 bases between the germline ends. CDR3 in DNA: TGTGCCAGCAGAGTCAGGCAGGGTTACTACGAGCAGTACTTC. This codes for CASRVRQGYYEQYF.

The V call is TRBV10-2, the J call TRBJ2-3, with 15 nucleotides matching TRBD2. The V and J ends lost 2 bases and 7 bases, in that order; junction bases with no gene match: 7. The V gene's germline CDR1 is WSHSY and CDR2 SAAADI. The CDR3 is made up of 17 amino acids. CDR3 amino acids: CASSEVWTSGRENTQYF. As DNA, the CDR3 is TGCGCCAGCAGTGAGGTGTGGACTAGCGGGAGGGAGAATACGCAGTATTTT.

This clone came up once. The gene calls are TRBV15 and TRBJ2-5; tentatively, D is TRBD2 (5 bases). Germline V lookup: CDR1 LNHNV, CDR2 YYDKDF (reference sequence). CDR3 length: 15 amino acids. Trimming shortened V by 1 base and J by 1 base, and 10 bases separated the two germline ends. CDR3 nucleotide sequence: TGTGCCACCAGCAGAGGGGAGTTAGCCCAAGAGACCCAGTACTTC. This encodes CATSRGELAQETQYF.

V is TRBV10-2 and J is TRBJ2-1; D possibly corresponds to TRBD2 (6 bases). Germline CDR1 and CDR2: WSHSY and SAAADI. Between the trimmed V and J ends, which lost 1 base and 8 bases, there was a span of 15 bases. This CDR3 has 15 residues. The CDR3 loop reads CASSEFGGKLDEQFF. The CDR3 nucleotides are TGCGCCAGCAGTGAGTTTGGCGGGAAGTTGGATGAGCAGTTCTTC.

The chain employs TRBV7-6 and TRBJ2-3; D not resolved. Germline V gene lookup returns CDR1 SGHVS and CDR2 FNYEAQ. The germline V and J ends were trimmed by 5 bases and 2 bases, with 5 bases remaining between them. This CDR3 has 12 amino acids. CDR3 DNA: TGTGCCAGCAGCCTATCCACAGATACGCAGTATTTT. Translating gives CASSLSTDTQYF.

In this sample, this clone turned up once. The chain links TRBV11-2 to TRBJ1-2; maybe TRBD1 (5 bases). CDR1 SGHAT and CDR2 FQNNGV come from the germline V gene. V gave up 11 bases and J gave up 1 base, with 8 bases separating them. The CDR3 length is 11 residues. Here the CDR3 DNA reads TGTGCCGGAGGGGATAACTATGGCTACACCTTC. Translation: CAGGDNYGYTF.

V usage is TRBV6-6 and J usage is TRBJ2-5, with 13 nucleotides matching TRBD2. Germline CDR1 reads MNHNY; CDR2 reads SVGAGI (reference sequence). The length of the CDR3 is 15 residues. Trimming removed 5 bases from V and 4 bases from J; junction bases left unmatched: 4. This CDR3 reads CASSTGLAGAETQYF. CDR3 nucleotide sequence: TGTGCCAGCAGTACCGGACTAGCGGGAGCAGAGACCCAGTACTTC.

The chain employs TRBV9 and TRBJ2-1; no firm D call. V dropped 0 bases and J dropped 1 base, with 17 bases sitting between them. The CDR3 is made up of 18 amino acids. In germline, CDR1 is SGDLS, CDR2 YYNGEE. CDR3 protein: CASSVETHRRSSYNEQFF. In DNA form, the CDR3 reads TGTGCCAGCAGCGTAGAGACCCATCGGCGGAGTTCCTACAATGAGCAGTTCTTC.

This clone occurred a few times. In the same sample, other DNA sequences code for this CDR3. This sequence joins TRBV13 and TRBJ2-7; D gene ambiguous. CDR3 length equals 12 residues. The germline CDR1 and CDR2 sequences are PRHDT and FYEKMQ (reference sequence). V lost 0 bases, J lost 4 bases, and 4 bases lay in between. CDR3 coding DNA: TGTGCCAGCAGCTTAGGCGGGTACGAGCAGTACTTC. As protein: CASSLGGYEQYF.

The CDR3 DNA follows: TGTGCCAGCGGAGGGACAGGGGTTGGCAATCAGCCCCAGCATTTT. Residues: CASGGTGVGNQPQHF. The chain uses TRBV2 and TRBJ1-5; 10 positions match TRBD1. The germline V gene encodes CDR1 SNHLY and CDR2 FYNNEI. V lost 8 bases and J lost 2; bases outside the gene matches: 6. CDR3 size: 15 residues.

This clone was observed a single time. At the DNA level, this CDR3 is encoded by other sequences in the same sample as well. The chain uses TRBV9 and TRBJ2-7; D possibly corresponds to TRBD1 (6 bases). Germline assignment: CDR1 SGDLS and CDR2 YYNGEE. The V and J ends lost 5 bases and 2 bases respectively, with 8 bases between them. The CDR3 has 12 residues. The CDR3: CASRGTPYEQYF. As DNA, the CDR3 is TGTGCCAGCAGGGGGACACCCTACGAGCAGTACTTC.

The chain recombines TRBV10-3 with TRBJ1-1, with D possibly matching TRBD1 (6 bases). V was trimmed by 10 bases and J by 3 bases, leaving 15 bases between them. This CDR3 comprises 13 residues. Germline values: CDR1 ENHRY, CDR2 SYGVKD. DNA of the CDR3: TGTGCCACAACCGTAGGGGGTTACACTGAAGCTTTCTTT. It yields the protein CATTVGGYTEAFF.

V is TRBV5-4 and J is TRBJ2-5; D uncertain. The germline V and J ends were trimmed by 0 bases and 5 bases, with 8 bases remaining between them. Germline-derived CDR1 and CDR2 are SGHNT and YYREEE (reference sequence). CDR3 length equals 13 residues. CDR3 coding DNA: TGTGCCAGCAGCTTGGTAGGATGGGAGACCCAGTACTTC. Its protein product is CASSLVGWETQYF.

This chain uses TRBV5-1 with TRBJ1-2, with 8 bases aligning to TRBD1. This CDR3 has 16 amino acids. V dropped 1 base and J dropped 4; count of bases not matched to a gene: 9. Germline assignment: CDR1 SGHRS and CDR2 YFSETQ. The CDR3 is CASSLRTGQEFYGYTF. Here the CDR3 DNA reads TGCGCCAGCAGCTTGCGTACGGGACAGGAGTTCTATGGCTACACCTTC.

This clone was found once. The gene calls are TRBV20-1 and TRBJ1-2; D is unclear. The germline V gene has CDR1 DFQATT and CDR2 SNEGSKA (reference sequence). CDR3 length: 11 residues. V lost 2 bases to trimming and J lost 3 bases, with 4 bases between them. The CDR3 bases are TGCAGTGCTAGACAGGACTATGGCTACACCTTC. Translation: CSARQDYGYTF.